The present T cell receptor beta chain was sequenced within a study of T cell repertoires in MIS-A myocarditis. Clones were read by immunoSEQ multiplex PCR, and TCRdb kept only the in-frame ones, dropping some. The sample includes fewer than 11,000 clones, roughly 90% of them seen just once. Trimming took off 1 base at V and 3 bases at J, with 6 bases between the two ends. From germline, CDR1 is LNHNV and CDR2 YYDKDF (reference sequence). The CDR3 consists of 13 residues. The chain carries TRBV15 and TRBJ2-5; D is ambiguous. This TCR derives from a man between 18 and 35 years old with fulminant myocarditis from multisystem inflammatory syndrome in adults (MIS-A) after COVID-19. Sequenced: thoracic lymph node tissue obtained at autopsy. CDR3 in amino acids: CATSRAREETQYF. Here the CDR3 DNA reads TGTGCCACCAGCAGAGCCCGGGAAGAGACCCAGTACTTC.